This paragraph covers one T cell receptor (beta chain) sequence. Its antigen remains unidentified. Sample-barcoded 5' priming and a J-beta primer mix drove a second PCR of about 6 to 12 cycles. TCRdb re-analysed the 5' RACE reads in MiXCR, keeping a single row per CDR3 protein. The sample holds about 670,000 distinct CDR3 sequences; approximately 52% are singletons and the top ten take roughly 14%. The CDR3 has 18 amino acids. Germline values: CDR1 SGHTS, CDR2 YDEGEE. J lost 4 bases, V lost 6 bases, and 13 bases had no gene match. The data originate from a study of blood T cells in healthy people across ages. Overall study findings and caveats: Donor CMV status, an unknown factor, possibly confounded changes in expanded clonotypes.

Sequencing was done on a sample of blood. The TCR sequence derives from a woman over 75 in good health. The V and J genes are TRBV5-8 and TRBJ2-3; TRBD2 agrees at 14 bases. This chain's CDR3 is CASTRVVGLAGEADTQYF. The CDR3 nucleotides read TGTGCCAGCACCAGAGTAGTGGGACTAGCGGGAGAGGCAGATACGCAGTATTTT.